This T cell receptor beta chain was sequenced in a study of T cells after yellow fever vaccination. Study-wide context: Preparation used SMART-Seq v4 Ultra Low Input for the low-cell-number fractions.

This clonotype was counted many times. In TCRdb, the 5' RACE reads were re-called with MiXCR into one record per CDR3 protein. The table includes 50,000 to 75,000 distinct CDR3 sequences, about 5.2% detected once. Per the germline V gene, CDR1 is SNHLY and CDR2 is FYNNEI. Trimming cost V 4 bases and J 5 bases, with 17 bases left between them. The CDR3 spans 15 residues. The sequence derives from a man younger than 35 who received the YFV17D yellow fever vaccine. The sample here was PBMCs, either bulk or a sorted T-cell subset (CD4+, CD8+, memory, or dextramer-sorted; not recorded which), taken on the day of the yellow fever booster vaccination. The chain combines TRBV2 with TRBJ2-5, with D tentatively TRBD1 (8 bases). For the CDR3, the DNA is TGTGCCAGCAGTGGCGGACAGGGAGGGATGGAGACCCAGTACTTC. Residues: CASSGGQGGMETQYF. The full variable domain, rest sourced from reference TRBV2 and TRBJ2-5, is EPEVTQTPSHQVTQMGQEVILRCVPISNHLYFYWYRQILGQKVEFLVSFYNNEISEKSEIFDDQFSVERPDGSNFTLKIRSTKLEDSAMYFCASSGGQGGMETQYFGPGTRLLVL.